A selection of T cell receptor beta chains follows, all from one sample in a study of immune evolution from preneoplasia to lung adenocarcinoma. Repertoires were generated with immunoSEQ multiplex PCR, while TCRdb's copy carries only in-frame clones and drops some. The data show 2,500 to 3,000 clones, 65% to 90% seen once. Sequenced: FFPE adjacent normal lung tissue. These receptors were collected from a person aged 60-80 years with lung adenocarcinoma. CDR3s include the opening cysteine and the closing phenylalanine or tryptophan. The order of the fields is clone size, V gene, CDR3 protein. Part of the rows lack a size; the others show once, few, many or a class for expanded clones.

size: large
V: TRBV7-6
CDR3: CASSKQGTDQPQHF

size: .
V: TRBV2
CDR3: CASSKPPTTSGPQETQYF

size: .
V: TRBV5-1
CDR3: CASSLVVSNTEAFF

size: once
V: TRBV11-2
CDR3: CASSQGLDNQPQHF

size: .
V: TRBV7-3
CDR3: CASSFRQNTEAFF

size: .
V: TRBV7-9
CDR3: CASTPTGTDTQYF

size: few
V: TRBV5-1
CDR3: CASRDGTELNTEAFF

size: .
V: TRBV5-1
CDR3: CSSSLGGRDLDTQYF

size: .
V: TRBV11-3
CDR3: CASSLAASSYNEQFF

size: .
V: TRBV4-1
CDR3: CASRHREGETQYF

size: .
V: TRBV30
CDR3: CAWNQRLGNLGTEAFF

size: .
V: TRBV11-3
CDR3: CASAGLAGFNTGELFF

size: .
V: TRBV11-3
CDR3: CASSKRTRMDEQYF

size: few
V: TRBV28
CDR3: CASSSEGRSYSDEQFF

size: .
V: TRBV29-1
CDR3: CSVEDSGAYEQYF

size: .
V: TRBV10-3
CDR3: CAITTGQGYEQYF

size: .
V: TRBV5-1
CDR3: CASSMTGESYEQYF

size: once
V: TRBV7-3
CDR3: CASSLTMGTGELFF

size: .
V: TRBV11-2
CDR3: CASSLQVDGNTEAFF

size: .
V: TRBV7-6
CDR3: CASSTGLTDTQYF